Listed below are T cell receptor beta chains from one sample, sequenced in a study of T cell responses to AZD1222 COVID-19 vaccine. The data were produced by immunoSEQ multiplex PCR, yet TCRdb's version contains in-frame clones alone and is incomplete. The sample lists 95,000 to 150,000 clones, about 90% seen once, with 8.5% to 10% in the top ten. The sample here was peripheral blood, taken on day 0 of AZD1222 vaccination. These receptors originate from an adult in good health. Each CDR3 is given with its conserved first and last residue. A D gene is named only where the DNA matches it firmly. Not all rows give a size; the values are once, few, many and, for expanded clones, a class.

clone_size	v_call	j_call	d_call	cdr3_aa	cdr3_nt
.	TRBV5-1	TRBJ2-3	.	CASSFQEVSDTQYF	TGCGCCAGCAGCTTCCAAGAGGTTTCGGATACGCAGTATTTT
.	TRBV4-1	TRBJ2-7	TRBD1	CASSQVGQGAHEQYF	TGCGCCAGCAGCCAAGTCGGCCAGGGGGCCCACGAGCAGTACTTC
.	TRBV5-8	TRBJ2-1	.	CASSFGRAVPINEQFF	TGTGCCAGCAGCTTTGGTAGGGCAGTACCTATTAATGAGCAGTTCTTC
.	TRBV2	TRBJ2-7	TRBD1	CASSEWDSAYEQYF	TGTGCCAGCAGTGAGTGGGACAGTGCCTACGAGCAGTACTTC
once	TRBV6-5	TRBJ2-7	TRBD1	CASSYDRGSEQYF	TGTGCCAGCAGTTACGACAGGGGATCCGAGCAGTACTTC
.	TRBV9	TRBJ2-1	.	CASSVDGRLTSGEQFF	TGTGCCAGCAGCGTAGACGGAAGACTAACCTCGGGTGAGCAGTTCTTC
.	TRBV19	TRBJ2-2	.	CASSRKGPGELFF	TGTGCCAGTAGTCGTAAGGGGCCCGGGGAGCTGTTTTTT
.	TRBV29-1	TRBJ2-1	.	CSVEEGGPFSYNEQFF	TGCAGCGTTGAGGAGGGGGGGCCGTTCTCCTACAATGAGCAGTTCTTC
.	TRBV24-1	TRBJ2-7	.	CATSRSSEQYF	TGTGCCACCAGTCGTTCCTCCGAGCAGTACTTC
.	TRBV5-4	TRBJ1-6	TRBD1	CATRGTEYNSPLHF	TGTGCCACCAGGGGGACGGAGTACAATTCACCCCTCCACTTT
once	TRBV11-3	TRBJ2-7	.	CASSVTHSYEQYF	TGTGCCAGCAGCGTCACACACTCCTACGAGCAGTACTTC
.	TRBV6-5	TRBJ1-6	.	CASSYLVINSPLHF	TGTGCCAGCAGTTACTTGGTTATTAATTCACCCCTCCACTTT
.	TRBV9	TRBJ1-1	.	CASSASGWNLNTEAFF	TGTGCCAGCAGCGCCTCAGGGTGGAATCTGAACACTGAAGCTTTCTTT
.	TRBV19	TRBJ1-2	TRBD1	CASSTPTGQGGYTF	TGTGCCAGTAGTACGCCGACAGGACAGGGTGGCTACACCTTC